This T cell receptor beta chain came from a study of PD-L1 blockade in urothelial cancer. At the level of the study: Patients had been given 0 to 3 earlier chemotherapy regimens. Blood was evaluated 3 weeks (second dose) and 6 weeks after therapy began.

The CDR3 sequence is 15 residues long. The J segment lost 6 bases and the V segment lost 5 bases, leaving 10 bases of the junction unmatched. Germline V gives CDR1 ENHRY, CDR2 SYGVKD. Data came from immunoSEQ multiplex PCR; TCRdb stores just in-frame clones and leaves some out. The sample lists 100,000 or so clones; approximately 90% were seen once. Patients yielded 1 to 8 samples each, pretreatment and on-treatment. This clonotype was sampled from a woman older than 75 with urothelial cancer. The starting material was PBMCs, obtained around atezolizumab (anti-PD-L1) treatment. The rearrangement links TRBV10-3 to TRBJ1-5; 7 positions match TRBD1. The CDR3 coding sequence is TGTGCCATCAGTCCCGGACAGGAGGGGAGTCAGCCCCAGCATTTT. This translates into CAISPGQEGSQPQHF.